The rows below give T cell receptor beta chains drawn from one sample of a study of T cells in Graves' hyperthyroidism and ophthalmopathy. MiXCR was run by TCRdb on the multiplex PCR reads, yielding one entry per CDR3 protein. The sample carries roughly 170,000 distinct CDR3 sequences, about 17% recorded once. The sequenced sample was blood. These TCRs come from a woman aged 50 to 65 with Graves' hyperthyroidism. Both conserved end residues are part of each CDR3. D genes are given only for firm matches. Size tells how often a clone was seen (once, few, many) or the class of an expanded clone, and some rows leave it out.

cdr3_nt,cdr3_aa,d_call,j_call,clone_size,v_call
TGTGCCAGCAGCCCCCTTGTGCAGACCTACAATGAGCAGTTCTTC,CASSPLVQTYNEQFF,-,TRBJ2-1,-,TRBV7-6
TGTGCCAGCTCACCAGGGAACACTGAAGCTTTCTTT,CASSPGNTEAFF,-,TRBJ1-1,many,TRBV18
TGTGCCAGCAGTATGACTATGGCGAGCTCCTACAATGAGCAGTTCTTC,CASSMTMASSYNEQFF,-,TRBJ2-1,-,TRBV2
TGTGCCAGCAGCGTAGGCGGCAGGGCCTACGAGCAGTACTTC,CASSVGGRAYEQYF,-,TRBJ2-7,many,TRBV9
TGTGCCAGCAGCTTGACAGGCCTTTTCTACAATGAGCAGTTCTTC,CASSLTGLFYNEQFF,-,TRBJ2-1,few,TRBV7-2
TGTGCCAGTAGTATCGGGACAGGAATGTTCGAGCAGTACTTC,CASSIGTGMFEQYF,TRBD1,TRBJ2-7,many,TRBV19
TGCAGCGTTGAAGAAGGAAGGACGAAGCAGTACTTC,CSVEEGRTKQYF,-,TRBJ2-7,many,TRBV29-1
TGTGCCAGCAGCTTAGCGTCAGGGGCGGGCGAAGCTTTCTTT,CASSLASGAGEAFF,-,TRBJ1-1,-,TRBV7-9
TGTGCCATCAAGGGAGGACTAGCCCCTGAATATGAGCAGTTCTTC,CAIKGGLAPEYEQFF,TRBD2,TRBJ2-1,many,TRBV10-3
TGTGCCAGCAGTCCCCAGGGACGGCGAAATGAAAAACTGTTTTTT,CASSPQGRRNEKLFF,-,TRBJ1-4,many,TRBV12-3/TRBV12-4
TGTGCCAGCAGCCCCCGATACGAGCAGTACTTC,CASSPRYEQYF,-,TRBJ2-7,many,TRBV12-3/TRBV12-4
TGTGCCAGCAGATCAGGGGAGGCCGGGGAGCTGTTTTTT,CASRSGEAGELFF,-,TRBJ2-2,few,TRBV9
TGTGCCAGCAGCGTAGAGGGGGCCGGGTGGAACACTGAAGCTTTCTTT,CASSVEGAGWNTEAFF,TRBD1,TRBJ1-1,many,TRBV9
TGTGCCAGCAGCCCACAGGGGGCATATGAGCAGTTCTTC,CASSPQGAYEQFF,TRBD1,TRBJ2-1,many,TRBV7-9
TGTGCCAGCAGGGGTCAGGGTGAGGCCGGGGAGCTGTTTTTT,CASRGQGEAGELFF,-,TRBJ2-2,-,TRBV6-2/TRBV6-3
TGTGCCAGCAGTTACCGAACAGGGGGGTTGTTTTTT,CASSYRTGGLFF,TRBD1,TRBJ2-2,many,TRBV6-1
TGCGCCAGCACCCCAGGGAAGCCTAGCGAGTCTACTGAAGCTTTCTTT,CASTPGKPSESTEAFF,-,TRBJ1-1,many,TRBV5-1
TGTGCCAGCAGTTTATCGGGCCTTAGGGCTTTCTTT,CASSLSGLRAFF,-,TRBJ1-1,many,TRBV28
TGCGCCAGCAGCTTGGGCGGGACTAGCGGCTACGAGCAGTACTTC,CASSLGGTSGYEQYF,TRBD2,TRBJ2-7,many,TRBV5-1
TGTGCCAGCAGCGTAGGTTATGGGGGGACTAGCGGGGTCTACAATGAGCAGTTCTTC,CASSVGYGGTSGVYNEQFF,TRBD2,TRBJ2-1,many,TRBV9
TGTGCCAGCAGCCCGACAACGCTCGGTCAGCCCCAGCATTTT,CASSPTTLGQPQHF,-,TRBJ1-5,-,TRBV3-1
TGTGCCAGCAGCTTAGTGGCAACGACCTACGAGCAGTACTTC,CASSLVATTYEQYF,-,TRBJ2-7,-,TRBV7-9
TGCAGCGTTTCCGACAGGGGTGTACGAGAGACCCAGTACTTC,CSVSDRGVRETQYF,TRBD1,TRBJ2-5,many,TRBV29-1
TGCAGTGCAGAAAAAGGGGGGAACTACGAGCAGTACTTC,CSAEKGGNYEQYF,-,TRBJ2-7,-,TRBV20-1
TGTGCCAGCACGAGGGGCGGCTTGAACACTGAAGCTTTCTTT,CASTRGGLNTEAFF,-,TRBJ1-1,many,TRBV6-1
TGTGCCAGCAGCTTAAGGGGCTGGGTTGATGAGAAACTGTTTTTT,CASSLRGWVDEKLFF,-,TRBJ1-4,-,TRBV7-2
TGTGCCAGCAGCCTGGGGGCAGATACGCAGTATTTT,CASSLGADTQYF,-,TRBJ2-3,many,TRBV11-3
TGTGCCAGCAGCAAAACCCGGACAGGGGAGACTGAAGCTTTCTTT,CASSKTRTGETEAFF,TRBD1,TRBJ1-1,-,TRBV12-3/TRBV12-4
TGTGCCAGCACCCAACTAGCGGGAGGGCCAATTCGGTACAATGAGCAGTTCTTC,CASTQLAGGPIRYNEQFF,TRBD2,TRBJ2-1,-,TRBV12-3/TRBV12-4
TGTGCCACCAGCAGGTCGAGGGGGGAGATCACTGATATTAGAAATCAGCCCCAGCATTTT,CATSRSRGEITDIRNQPQHF,-,TRBJ1-5,few,TRBV15
TGTGCCAGCAGCCAAGTGCGAGACCGGAGCTCCTACGAGCAGTACTTC,CASSQVRDRSSYEQYF,-,TRBJ2-7,many,TRBV3-1
TGCAGTGATAGACTAGCGGGGATTTACAATGAGCAGTTCTTC,CSDRLAGIYNEQFF,TRBD2,TRBJ2-1,few,TRBV20-1
TGCAGTGCTAGAGATAGAGATCAGCCCCAGCATTTT,CSARDRDQPQHF,-,TRBJ1-5,-,TRBV20-1
TGTGCCAGCAGTAGCCCAATGGCCGGGGATACGCAGTATTTT,CASSSPMAGDTQYF,-,TRBJ2-3,many,TRBV27
TGCGCCAGCAGCTTGGGGGTAGAAGGCTACACCTTC,CASSLGVEGYTF,-,TRBJ1-2,many,TRBV5-1
TGTGCCAGCAGTTTAACGGGTATGAACACTGAAGCTTTCTTT,CASSLTGMNTEAFF,-,TRBJ1-1,many,TRBV5-1
TGTGCCAGCAGCTTTAGACAGGGGATCGCCTACGAGCAGTACTTC,CASSFRQGIAYEQYF,TRBD1,TRBJ2-7,many,TRBV11-2
TGTGCCAGCGCTTCCGGGACGAGTGGAAACACCATATATTTT,CASASGTSGNTIYF,-,TRBJ1-3,many,TRBV7-9
TGTGCCAGCAGCCGTCCGCGGGGGGGCAGCACCGGGGAGCTGTTTTTT,CASSRPRGGSTGELFF,TRBD2,TRBJ2-2,-,TRBV7-9
TGCAGTGCTCCTCGGACTGGGACATACGAGCAGTACTTC,CSAPRTGTYEQYF,-,TRBJ2-7,-,TRBV20-1
TGTGCCAGCAGCCAAGAATCAGCGGGGGGGTGGGACCAAGAGACCCAGTACTTC,CASSQESAGGWDQETQYF,TRBD2,TRBJ2-5,many,TRBV3-1
TGTGCCAGCAGGGAGCAGGGTATCACTGAAGCTTTCTTT,CASREQGITEAFF,-,TRBJ1-1,many,TRBV28
TGCGCCAGCAGCTTGGAGACTTTAAGCACAGATACGCAGTATTTT,CASSLETLSTDTQYF,-,TRBJ2-3,many,TRBV5-1
TGCAGTCGTTCACTCACCCCCCTAGGGGAGCAGTACTTC,CSRSLTPLGEQYF,-,TRBJ2-7,many,TRBV20-1
TGTGCCAGCAGGTCATCAGGGTCTCCCGGGGAGCTGTTTTTT,CASRSSGSPGELFF,-,TRBJ2-2,many,TRBV7-9
TGTGCCAGTAGGAGGGCCCTAAACACTGAAGCTTTCTTT,CASRRALNTEAFF,-,TRBJ1-1,many,TRBV19